These 7 T cell receptor beta chains were sequenced from one sample in a study of T cells after posttransplantation cyclophosphamide. Assay: immunoSEQ multiplex PCR; the TCRdb copy retains only in-frame clones and omits some. Sampling found around 35,000 clones, none seen once. Sequenced: PBMCs. The origin of the receptors is a girl between 5 and 17 years old in good health, CMV-negative, and a related stem cell transplant donor.

This clone was detected a few times. The genes are TRBV30 and TRBJ1-2; D is perhaps TRBD1 (6 bases). Germline loops: CDR1 GTSNPN, CDR2 SVGIG (reference sequence). V dropped 0 bases and J dropped 0 bases, with 11 bases sitting between them. The CDR3 has 15 residues. CDR3 region: CAWSVRTEANYGYTF. The CDR3 coding sequence is TGTGCCTGGAGTGTACGGACAGAAGCTAACTATGGCTACACCTTC.

This clone was seen repeatedly, ten times or more. This chain uses TRBV9 with TRBJ1-2; TRBD1 matches at 7 bases. CDR1 and CDR2 from the germline V gene are SGDLS and YYNGEE. With V trimmed by 5 bases and J by 4 bases, 20 bases remained unmatched. The CDR3 is 18 amino acids. The CDR3 region has the DNA TGTGCCAGCAGAAAGGTCGAGACAGGGAAAAATGTGGGCTATGGCTACACCTTC. Protein: CASRKVETGKNVGYGYTF.

This clone was counted between two and nine times. This sequence joins TRBV11-2 and TRBJ2-7; tentatively, D is TRBD2 (6 bases). This CDR3 is built from 15 residues. Trimming removed 6 bases from V and 0 bases from J, with 15 bases in between. CDR1 is SGHAT and CDR2 is FQNNGV in the germline V gene. In DNA, the CDR3 is TGTGCCAGCAGGAGATTAGCGGAGAGCTCCTACGAGCAGTACTTC. It yields the protein CASRRLAESSYEQYF. Full variable domain (rest looked up from reference TRBV11-2 and TRBJ2-7): EAGVAQSPRYKIIEKRQSVAFWCNPISGHATLYWYQQILGQGPKLLIQFQNNGVVDDSQLPKDRFSAERLKGVDSTLKIQPAKLEDSAVYLCASRRLAESSYEQYFGPGTRLTVT.

This clone showed up many times. The CDR3 region has the DNA TGTGCCAGCAGCCCAAGCGGGTCCCGGGGAGATACGCAGTATTTT. Protein: CASSPSGSRGDTQYF. The chain combines TRBV7-2 with TRBJ2-3; TRBD2 might be the D (6 bases). The CDR3 spans 15 residues. Trimming pared 5 bases from V and 5 bases from J, leaving 17 bases between. Germline assignment: CDR1 SGHTA and CDR2 FQGNSA.

This clone appeared a few times. The rearrangement uses TRBV29-1 and TRBJ2-1; 8 positions match TRBD1. The J segment lost 0 bases and the V segment lost 5 bases, leaving 9 bases of the junction unmatched. CDR3 length: 16 amino acids. Germline CDR1 is SQVTM and CDR2 is ANQGSEA. The CDR3 DNA reads TGCAGCGTTAACAGGGGGGCGCGAAGCTCCTACAATGAGCAGTTCTTC. It specifies CSVNRGARSSYNEQFF.

This clone was recorded a few times. The chain recombines TRBV5-1 with TRBJ2-7, with 9 positions matching TRBD1. With V trimmed by 4 bases and J by 4 bases, 15 bases remained unmatched. CDR3 length: 17 amino acids. From germline, CDR1 is SGHRS and CDR2 YFSETQ. CDR3 residues: CASSKGTGKLYGYEQYF. CDR3 DNA: TGCGCCAGCAGCAAAGGGACAGGGAAATTGTATGGTTACGAGCAGTACTTC.

The V gene is TRBV29-1, the J gene TRBJ1-2; no reliable D call. Germline assignment: CDR1 SQVTM and CDR2 ANQGSEA. V lost 2 bases and J lost 6, with 7 bases in between. The CDR3 covers 11 residues. CDR3 bases: TGCAGCGTTGAAAGAGTGGATGGCTACACCTTC. Translated: CSVERVDGYTF.